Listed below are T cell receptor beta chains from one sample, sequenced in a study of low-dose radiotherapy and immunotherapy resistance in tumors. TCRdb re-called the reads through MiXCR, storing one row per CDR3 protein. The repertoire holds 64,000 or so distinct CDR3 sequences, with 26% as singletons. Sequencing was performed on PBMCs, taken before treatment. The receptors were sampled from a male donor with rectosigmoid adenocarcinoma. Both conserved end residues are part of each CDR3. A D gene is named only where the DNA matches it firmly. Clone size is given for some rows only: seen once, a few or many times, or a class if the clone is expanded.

CDR3nt: TGTGCCAGCAGCTTAGCGGGAGCAGATACGCAGTATTTT
CDR3aa: CASSLAGADTQYF
j_gene: TRBJ2-3
d_gene: TRBD2
v_gene: TRBV3-1
abundance: few

CDR3nt: TGTGCCACCAGTGATTTGCCGGGACAGGGAGATACCGGGGAGCTGTTTTTT
CDR3aa: CATSDLPGQGDTGELFF
j_gene: TRBJ2-2
d_gene: TRBD1
v_gene: TRBV24-1
abundance: many

CDR3nt: TGTGCCAGCACCTTTCTTGAGAACATGTACGAGCAGTACTTC
CDR3aa: CASTFLENMYEQYF
j_gene: TRBJ2-7
d_gene: .
v_gene: TRBV6-2/TRBV6-3
abundance: few

CDR3nt: TGCAGTGCTAGGGGGACAGCGATTGCTAACTATGGCTACACCTTC
CDR3aa: CSARGTAIANYGYTF
j_gene: TRBJ1-2
d_gene: TRBD1
v_gene: TRBV20-1
abundance: many

CDR3nt: TGTGCCAGCAGTACAGGTGGCCCTGGGGGCGCAGATACGCAGTATTTT
CDR3aa: CASSTGGPGGADTQYF
j_gene: TRBJ2-3
d_gene: .
v_gene: TRBV28
abundance: .

CDR3nt: TGTGCCAGCAGTTTCCCTACCCGGGGGGGGGCAACTTTCTTT
CDR3aa: CASSFPTRGGATFF
j_gene: TRBJ1-1
d_gene: .
v_gene: TRBV27
abundance: .

CDR3nt: TGTGCCAGCAGTTCCCTATTCGACCTTTCCTACGAGCAGTACTTC
CDR3aa: CASSSLFDLSYEQYF
j_gene: TRBJ2-7
d_gene: .
v_gene: TRBV28
abundance: many

CDR3nt: TGTGCCAGCAGTGCCAGGACAGGGAACAATGAGCAGTTCTTC
CDR3aa: CASSARTGNNEQFF
j_gene: TRBJ2-1
d_gene: TRBD1
v_gene: TRBV6-2/TRBV6-3
abundance: many

CDR3nt: TGTGCCAGCAGCCGCCGAGGGACAGCAACTAATGAAAAACTGTTTTTT
CDR3aa: CASSRRGTATNEKLFF
j_gene: TRBJ1-4
d_gene: TRBD1
v_gene: TRBV6-5
abundance: many

CDR3nt: TGTGCCAGCAGCAGCAGGAGCTCCTACAATGAGCAGTTCTTC
CDR3aa: CASSSRSSYNEQFF
j_gene: TRBJ2-1
d_gene: .
v_gene: TRBV5-1
abundance: many

CDR3nt: TGTGCCAGTAGTATCGGGACAGGGGGCAGCTACGAGCAGTACTTC
CDR3aa: CASSIGTGGSYEQYF
j_gene: TRBJ2-7
d_gene: TRBD1
v_gene: TRBV19
abundance: many

CDR3nt: TGTGCCAGCACCGAAAGGCGGACCACTAACTATGGCTACACCTTC
CDR3aa: CASTERRTTNYGYTF
j_gene: TRBJ1-2
d_gene: .
v_gene: TRBV12-3/TRBV12-4
abundance: .

CDR3nt: TGTGCCAGCCGCTATTCAAGGGGGGGTGCTTTCTTT
CDR3aa: CASRYSRGGAFF
j_gene: TRBJ1-1
d_gene: .
v_gene: TRBV28
abundance: many

CDR3nt: TGTGCCAGCAGTTTACCTGTCCGAGCCGCGGGGGGGCCGACAGATACGCAGTATTTT
CDR3aa: CASSLPVRAAGGPTDTQYF
j_gene: TRBJ2-3
d_gene: TRBD2
v_gene: TRBV28
abundance: many

CDR3nt: TGTGCCAGCAGCCCCCCTATGCGGGAACCCACAGATACGCAGTATTTT
CDR3aa: CASSPPMREPTDTQYF
j_gene: TRBJ2-3
d_gene: .
v_gene: TRBV3-1
abundance: .

CDR3nt: TGTGCCAGCAGCCAAGATGCCGGGATCTCCTATAATTCACCCCTCCACTTT
CDR3aa: CASSQDAGISYNSPLHF
j_gene: TRBJ1-6
d_gene: .
v_gene: TRBV4-2
abundance: many

CDR3nt: TGTGCCAGCAGTGACAGGGTCTCCTACAATGAGCAGTTCTTC
CDR3aa: CASSDRVSYNEQFF
j_gene: TRBJ2-1
d_gene: .
v_gene: TRBV2
abundance: few

CDR3nt: TGTGCCAGCAGCTGGGACCCGGTGGAGACCCAGTACTTC
CDR3aa: CASSWDPVETQYF
j_gene: TRBJ2-5
d_gene: .
v_gene: TRBV12-3/TRBV12-4
abundance: .

CDR3nt: TGTGCCAGCAGCTTAGCGCGGCTAGCGGGAGAAGTTGGGGAGCAGTTCTTC
CDR3aa: CASSLARLAGEVGEQFF
j_gene: TRBJ2-1
d_gene: TRBD2
v_gene: TRBV7-2
abundance: many

CDR3nt: TGTGCCAGCAGCCCTCGGACAGGGAGGAAAGAGACCCAGTACTTC
CDR3aa: CASSPRTGRKETQYF
j_gene: TRBJ2-5
d_gene: TRBD1
v_gene: TRBV3-1
abundance: many

CDR3nt: TGCGCCAGCAGTGGGGGGGGGATGCAGTACTTC
CDR3aa: CASSGGGMQYF
j_gene: TRBJ2-7
d_gene: TRBD2
v_gene: TRBV10-2
abundance: .

CDR3nt: TGTGCCAGCAGCGGTCGGGCCTCCTACAATGAGCAGTTCTTC
CDR3aa: CASSGRASYNEQFF
j_gene: TRBJ2-1
d_gene: .
v_gene: TRBV7-9
abundance: .

CDR3nt: TGTGCCAGCAGTGAAGTCAGGACAGTGACCCAGCATTTT
CDR3aa: CASSEVRTVTQHF
j_gene: TRBJ1-5
d_gene: .
v_gene: TRBV6-1
abundance: many

CDR3nt: TGTGCCAGCAGCTTAGCCGGGACAGCGAGTGCTTTCTTT
CDR3aa: CASSLAGTASAFF
j_gene: TRBJ1-1
d_gene: TRBD1
v_gene: TRBV7-9
abundance: .

CDR3nt: TGTGCCAGTAGTATAGTATCTAGCGGGAGCTACGAGCAGTACTTC
CDR3aa: CASSIVSSGSYEQYF
j_gene: TRBJ2-7
d_gene: TRBD2
v_gene: TRBV19
abundance: many

CDR3nt: TGTGCCACCAGTGATCAAGGGACAGCTCACACAGATACGCAGTATTTT
CDR3aa: CATSDQGTAHTDTQYF
j_gene: TRBJ2-3
d_gene: TRBD1
v_gene: TRBV24-1
abundance: many

CDR3nt: TGTGCCAGCAGCCGCAAAGGACAGGGAGCCGAGCAGTACTTC
CDR3aa: CASSRKGQGAEQYF
j_gene: TRBJ2-7
d_gene: TRBD1
v_gene: TRBV28
abundance: many

CDR3nt: TGTGCCAGCAGTTATACGACAGGGGATAATTCACCCCTCCACTTT
CDR3aa: CASSYTTGDNSPLHF
j_gene: TRBJ1-6
d_gene: TRBD1
v_gene: TRBV6-5
abundance: many

CDR3nt: TGTGCCAGCAGTTACTCAAGCCCTGGGGATTCGGCCCTCCACTTT
CDR3aa: CASSYSSPGDSALHF
j_gene: TRBJ1-6
d_gene: .
v_gene: TRBV6-5
abundance: many

CDR3nt: TGTGCCAGCAGCCAGGGCGTGGGGCGGAATGAGCAGTACTTC
CDR3aa: CASSQGVGRNEQYF
j_gene: TRBJ2-7
d_gene: .
v_gene: TRBV5-8
abundance: .